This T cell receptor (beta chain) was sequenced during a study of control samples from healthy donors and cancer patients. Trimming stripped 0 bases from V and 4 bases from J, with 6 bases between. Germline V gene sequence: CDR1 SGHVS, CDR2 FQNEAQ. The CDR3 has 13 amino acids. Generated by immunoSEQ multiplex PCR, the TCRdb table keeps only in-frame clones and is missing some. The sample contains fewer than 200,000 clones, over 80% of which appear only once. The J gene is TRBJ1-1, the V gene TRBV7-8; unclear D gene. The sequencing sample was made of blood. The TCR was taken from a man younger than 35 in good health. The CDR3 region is CASSLADLTEAFF. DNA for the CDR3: TGTGCCAGCAGCTTAGCAGATCTCACTGAAGCTTTCTTT.